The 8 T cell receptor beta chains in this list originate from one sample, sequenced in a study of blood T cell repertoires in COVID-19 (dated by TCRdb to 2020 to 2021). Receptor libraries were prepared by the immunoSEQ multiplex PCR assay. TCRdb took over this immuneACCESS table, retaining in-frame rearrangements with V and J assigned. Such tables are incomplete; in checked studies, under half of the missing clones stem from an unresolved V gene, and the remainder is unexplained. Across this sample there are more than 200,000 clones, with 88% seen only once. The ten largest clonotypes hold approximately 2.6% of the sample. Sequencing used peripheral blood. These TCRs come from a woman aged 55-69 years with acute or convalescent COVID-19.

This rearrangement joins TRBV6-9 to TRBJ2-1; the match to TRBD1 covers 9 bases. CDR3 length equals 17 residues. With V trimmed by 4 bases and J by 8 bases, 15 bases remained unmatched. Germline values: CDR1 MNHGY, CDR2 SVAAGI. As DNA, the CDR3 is TGTGCCAGCAGTTCAGGCCCCAGGGGGACAGGGAACGATGAGCAGTTCTTC. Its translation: CASSSGPRGTGNDEQFF.

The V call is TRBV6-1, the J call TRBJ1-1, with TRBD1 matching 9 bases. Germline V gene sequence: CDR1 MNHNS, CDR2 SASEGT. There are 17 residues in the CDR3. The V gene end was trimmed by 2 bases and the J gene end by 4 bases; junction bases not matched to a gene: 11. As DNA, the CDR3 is TGTGCCAGCAGTGAATCACTTCGGGACAGGGTTTTCACTGAAGCTTTCTTT. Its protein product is CASSESLRDRVFTEAFF.

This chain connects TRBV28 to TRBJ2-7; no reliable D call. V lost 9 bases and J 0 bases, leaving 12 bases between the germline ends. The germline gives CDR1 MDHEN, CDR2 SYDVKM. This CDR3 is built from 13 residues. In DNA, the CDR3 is TGTGCCAGTTCCAAGTCTACCTCCTACGAGCAGTACTTC. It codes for CASSKSTSYEQYF.

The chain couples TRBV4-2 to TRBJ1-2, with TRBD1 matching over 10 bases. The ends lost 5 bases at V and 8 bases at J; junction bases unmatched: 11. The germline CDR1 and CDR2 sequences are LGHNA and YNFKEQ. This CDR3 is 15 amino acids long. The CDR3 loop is CASSFDRDRGNGYTF. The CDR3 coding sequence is TGTGCCAGCAGCTTCGACCGGGACAGGGGAAACGGCTACACCTTC.

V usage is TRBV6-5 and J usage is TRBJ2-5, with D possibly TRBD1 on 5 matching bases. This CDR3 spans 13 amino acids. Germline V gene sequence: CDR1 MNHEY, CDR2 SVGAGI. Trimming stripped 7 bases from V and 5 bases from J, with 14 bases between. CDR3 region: CASNGQGRETQYF. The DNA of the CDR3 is TGTGCCAGCAATGGGCAGGGTCGGGAGACCCAGTACTTC.

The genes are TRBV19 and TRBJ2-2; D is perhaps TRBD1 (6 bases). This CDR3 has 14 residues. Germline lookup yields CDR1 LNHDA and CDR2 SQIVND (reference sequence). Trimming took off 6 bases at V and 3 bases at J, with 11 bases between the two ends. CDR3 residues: CASRLGQHTGELFF. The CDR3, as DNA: TGTGCCAGTAGACTCGGACAGCACACCGGGGAGCTGTTTTTT. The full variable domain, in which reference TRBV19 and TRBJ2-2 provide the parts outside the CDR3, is DGGITQSPKYLFRKEGQNVTLSCEQNLNHDAMYWYRQDPGQGLRLIYYSQIVNDFQKGDIAEGYSVSREKKESFPLTVTSAQKNPTAFYLCASRLGQHTGELFFGEGSRLTVL.

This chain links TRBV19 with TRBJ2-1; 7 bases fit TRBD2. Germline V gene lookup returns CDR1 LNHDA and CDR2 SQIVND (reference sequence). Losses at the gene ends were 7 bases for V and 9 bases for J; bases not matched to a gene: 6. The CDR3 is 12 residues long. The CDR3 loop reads CASTQGLPEQFF. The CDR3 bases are TGTGCCAGTACCCAGGGACTACCTGAGCAGTTCTTC.

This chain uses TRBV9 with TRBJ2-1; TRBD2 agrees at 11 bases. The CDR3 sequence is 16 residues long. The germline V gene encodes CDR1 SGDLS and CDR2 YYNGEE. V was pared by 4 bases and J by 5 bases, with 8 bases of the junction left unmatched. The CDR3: CASSPRLAGHNNEQFF. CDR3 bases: TGTGCCAGCAGCCCCCGACTAGCGGGGCACAACAATGAGCAGTTCTTC.